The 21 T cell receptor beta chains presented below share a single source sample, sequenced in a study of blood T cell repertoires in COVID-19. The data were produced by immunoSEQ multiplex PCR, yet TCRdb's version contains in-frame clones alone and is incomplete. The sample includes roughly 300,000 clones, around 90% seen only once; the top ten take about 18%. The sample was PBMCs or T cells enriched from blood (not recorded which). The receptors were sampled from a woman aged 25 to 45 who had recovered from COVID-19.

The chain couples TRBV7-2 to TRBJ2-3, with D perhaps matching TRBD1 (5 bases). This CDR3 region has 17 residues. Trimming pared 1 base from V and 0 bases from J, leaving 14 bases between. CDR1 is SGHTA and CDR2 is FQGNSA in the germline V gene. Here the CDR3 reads CASSLEGGRVSTDTQYF. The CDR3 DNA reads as TGTGCCAGCAGCTTAGAAGGTGGCAGGGTTAGCACAGATACGCAGTATTTT.

The CDR3: CASSPEGAEKLFF. The CDR3 DNA is TGTGCCAGCAGTCCCGAGGGGGCCGAAAAACTGTTTTTT. The chain carries TRBV27 and TRBJ1-4; 7 bases agree with TRBD1. CDR1 is MNHEY, CDR2 SMNVEV, per germline (reference sequence). This CDR3 comprises 13 residues. The ends lost 5 bases at V and 8 bases at J; junction bases unmatched: 5.

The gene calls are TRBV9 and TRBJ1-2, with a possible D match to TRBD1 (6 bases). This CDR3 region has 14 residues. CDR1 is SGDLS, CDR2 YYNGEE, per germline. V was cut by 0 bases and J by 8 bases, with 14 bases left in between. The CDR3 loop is CASSVEPEGGGYTF. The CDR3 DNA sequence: TGTGCCAGCAGCGTAGAACCCGAGGGGGGGGGCTACACCTTC.

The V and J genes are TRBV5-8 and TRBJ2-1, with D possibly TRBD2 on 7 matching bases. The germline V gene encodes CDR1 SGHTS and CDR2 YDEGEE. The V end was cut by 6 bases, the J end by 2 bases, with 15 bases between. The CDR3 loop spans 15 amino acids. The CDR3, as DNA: TGTGCCAGCACCAGAGGGAGGGGGACCTACAATGAGCAGTTCTTC. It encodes CASTRGRGTYNEQFF. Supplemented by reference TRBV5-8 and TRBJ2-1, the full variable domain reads EAGVTQSPTHLIKTRGQQATLRCSPISGHTSVYWYQQALGLGLQFLLWYDEGEERNRGNFPPRFSGRQFPNYSSELNVNALELEDSALYLCASTRGRGTYNEQFFGPGTRLTVL.

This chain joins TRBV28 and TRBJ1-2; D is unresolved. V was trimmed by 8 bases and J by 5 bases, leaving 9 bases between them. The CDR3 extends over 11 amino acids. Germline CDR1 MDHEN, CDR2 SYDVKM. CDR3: CASESLYGYTF. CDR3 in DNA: TGTGCCAGCGAGTCGTTATATGGCTACACCTTC.

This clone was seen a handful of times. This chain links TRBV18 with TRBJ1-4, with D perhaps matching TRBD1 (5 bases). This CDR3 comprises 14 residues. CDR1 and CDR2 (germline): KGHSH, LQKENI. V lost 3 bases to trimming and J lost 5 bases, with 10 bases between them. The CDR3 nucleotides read TGTGCCAGCTCACCGACAGCGATAAATGAAAAACTGTTTTTT. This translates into CASSPTAINEKLFF.

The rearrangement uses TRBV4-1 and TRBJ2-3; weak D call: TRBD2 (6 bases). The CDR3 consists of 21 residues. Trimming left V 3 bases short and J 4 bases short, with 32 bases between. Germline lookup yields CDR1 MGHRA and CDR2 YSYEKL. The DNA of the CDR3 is TGCGCCAGCAGCCAGAAACGCTTCCCCCTGCGGCTAGCGAGGAACGCAGATACGCAGTATTTT. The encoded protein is CASSQKRFPLRLARNADTQYF.

The CDR3 bases are TGTGCCAGCAGCTTAGCGCGATCCCAGACAGGGGGCTACACCTTC. It specifies CASSLARSQTGGYTF. This chain connects TRBV7-8 to TRBJ1-2, with 7 bases matching TRBD1. Germline trimming cut 0 bases from V and 8 bases from J; bases unmatched to any gene: 9. The CDR3 spans 15 residues. The V gene's germline CDR1 is SGHVS and CDR2 FQNEAQ.

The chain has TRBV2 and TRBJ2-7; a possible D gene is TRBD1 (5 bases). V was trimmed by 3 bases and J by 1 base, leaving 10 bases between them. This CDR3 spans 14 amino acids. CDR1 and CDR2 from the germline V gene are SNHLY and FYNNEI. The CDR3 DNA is TGTGCCAGCAGTGAGGGCAGGGAATCCTACGAGCAGTACTTC. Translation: CASSEGRESYEQYF.

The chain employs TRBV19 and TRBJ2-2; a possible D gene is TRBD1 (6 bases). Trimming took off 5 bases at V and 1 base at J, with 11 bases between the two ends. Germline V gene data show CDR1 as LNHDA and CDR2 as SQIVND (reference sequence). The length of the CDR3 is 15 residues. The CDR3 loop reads CASSVQGVNTGELFF. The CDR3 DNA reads TGTGCCAGTAGTGTACAGGGAGTGAACACCGGGGAGCTGTTTTTT. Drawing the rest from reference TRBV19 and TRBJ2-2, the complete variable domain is DGGITQSPKYLFRKEGQNVTLSCEQNLNHDAMYWYRQDPGQGLRLIYYSQIVNDFQKGDIAEGYSVSREKKESFPLTVTSAQKNPTAFYLCASSVQGVNTGELFFGEGSRLTVL.

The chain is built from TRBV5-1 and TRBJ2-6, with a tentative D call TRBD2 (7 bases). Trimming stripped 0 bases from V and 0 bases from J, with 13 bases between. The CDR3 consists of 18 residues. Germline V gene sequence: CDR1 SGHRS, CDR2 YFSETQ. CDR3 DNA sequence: TGCGCCAGCAGCTTGGCCGGCGGGGGCAGCTCTGGGGCCAACGTCCTGACTTTC. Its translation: CASSLAGGGSSGANVLTF.

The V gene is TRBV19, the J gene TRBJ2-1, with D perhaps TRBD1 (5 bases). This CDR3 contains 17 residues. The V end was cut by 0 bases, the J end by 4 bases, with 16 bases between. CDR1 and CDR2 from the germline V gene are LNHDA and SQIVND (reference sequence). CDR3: CASSIDPTPTVYNEQFF. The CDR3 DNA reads TGTGCCAGTAGTATAGACCCTACCCCGACAGTATACAATGAGCAGTTCTTC.

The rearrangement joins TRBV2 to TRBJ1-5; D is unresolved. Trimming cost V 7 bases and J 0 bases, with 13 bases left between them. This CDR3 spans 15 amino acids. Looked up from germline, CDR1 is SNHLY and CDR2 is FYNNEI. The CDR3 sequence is CASKDWRDSNQPQHF. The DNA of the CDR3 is TGTGCCAGCAAGGACTGGAGGGATAGCAATCAGCCCCAGCATTTT.

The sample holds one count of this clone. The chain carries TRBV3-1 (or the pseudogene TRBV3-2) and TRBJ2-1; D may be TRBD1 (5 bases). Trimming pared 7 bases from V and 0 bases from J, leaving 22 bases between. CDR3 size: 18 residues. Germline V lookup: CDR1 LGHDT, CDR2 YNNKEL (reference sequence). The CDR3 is CASIPTWGRQASYNEQFF. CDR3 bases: TGTGCCAGCATCCCTACCTGGGGCCGCCAAGCCTCCTACAATGAGCAGTTCTTC.

CDR3 in amino acids: CASSEVPPTTENTEAFF. DNA for the CDR3: TGTGCCAGCAGTGAAGTCCCTCCGACTACAGAGAACACTGAAGCTTTCTTT. The genes are TRBV6-1 and TRBJ1-1, with no clear D. The CDR3 spans 17 residues. Germline CDR1 is MNHNS and CDR2 is SASEGT. Trimming stripped 1 base from V and 1 base from J, with 16 bases between.

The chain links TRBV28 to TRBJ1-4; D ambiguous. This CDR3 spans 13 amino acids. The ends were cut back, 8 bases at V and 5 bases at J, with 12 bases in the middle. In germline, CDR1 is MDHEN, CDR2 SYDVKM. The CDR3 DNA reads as TGTGCCAGCCTAGACTTTATAAATGAAAAACTGTTTTTT. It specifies CASLDFINEKLFF.

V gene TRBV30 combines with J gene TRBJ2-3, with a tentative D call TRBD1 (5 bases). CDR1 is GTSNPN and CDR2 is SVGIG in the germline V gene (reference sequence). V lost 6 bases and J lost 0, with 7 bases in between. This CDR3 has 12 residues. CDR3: CACRQSTDTQYF. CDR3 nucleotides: TGTGCCTGCCGACAGAGCACAGATACGCAGTATTTT.

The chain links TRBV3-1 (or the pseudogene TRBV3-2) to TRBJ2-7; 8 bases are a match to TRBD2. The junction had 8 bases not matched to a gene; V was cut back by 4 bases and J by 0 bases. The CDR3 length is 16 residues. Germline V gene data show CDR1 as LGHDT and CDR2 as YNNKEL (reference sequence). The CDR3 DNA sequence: TGTGCCAGCAGCCCCGGCAGCGGGAGAATCTCCTACGAGCAGTACTTC. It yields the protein CASSPGSGRISYEQYF.

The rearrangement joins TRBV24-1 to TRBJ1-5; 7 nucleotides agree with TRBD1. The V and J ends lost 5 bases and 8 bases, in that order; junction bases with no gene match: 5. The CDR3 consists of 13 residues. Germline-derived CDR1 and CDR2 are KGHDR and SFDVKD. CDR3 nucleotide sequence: TGTGCCACCAGTGTCGCAGGGGGTGAGCCCCAGCATTTT. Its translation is CATSVAGGEPQHF.

CDR3 protein: CASSSTGENSPLHF. In DNA form, the CDR3 reads TGCGCCAGCAGTTCGACAGGGGAAAATTCACCCCTCCACTTT. The chain uses TRBV5-1 and TRBJ1-6; 8 bases are shared with TRBD1. The CDR3 sequence is 14 residues long. Per germline, CDR1 SGHRS and CDR2 YFSETQ. The V and J ends lost 5 bases and 7 bases, in that order; junction bases with no gene match: 5.

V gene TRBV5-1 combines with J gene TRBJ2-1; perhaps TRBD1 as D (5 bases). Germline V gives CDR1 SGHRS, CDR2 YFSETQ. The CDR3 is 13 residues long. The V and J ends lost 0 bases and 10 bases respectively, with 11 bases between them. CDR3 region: CASSLGDSNEQFF. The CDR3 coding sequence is TGCGCCAGCAGCTTGGGTGACAGCAACGAGCAGTTCTTC.